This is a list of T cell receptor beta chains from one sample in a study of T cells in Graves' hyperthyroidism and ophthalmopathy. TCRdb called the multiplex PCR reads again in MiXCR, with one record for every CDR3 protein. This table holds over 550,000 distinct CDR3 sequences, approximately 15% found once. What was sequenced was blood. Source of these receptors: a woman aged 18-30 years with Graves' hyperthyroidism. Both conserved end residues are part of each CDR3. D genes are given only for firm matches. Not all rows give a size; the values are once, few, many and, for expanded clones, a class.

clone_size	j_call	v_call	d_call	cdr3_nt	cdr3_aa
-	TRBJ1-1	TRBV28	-	TGTGCCAGCAGTTTAGACAGTACGCCTGAAGCTTTCTTT	CASSLDSTPEAFF
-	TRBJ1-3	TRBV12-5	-	TGTGCTAGTGCTATAATAGACGGAAACACCATATATTTT	CASAIIDGNTIYF
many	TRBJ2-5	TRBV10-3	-	TGTGCCATCTTGGACGGGGTACAAGAGACCCAGTACTTC	CAILDGVQETQYF
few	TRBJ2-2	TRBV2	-	TGTGCCAGCAGTGGGACTCTGGGGGGGGAGCTGTTTTTT	CASSGTLGGELFF
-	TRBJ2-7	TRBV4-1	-	TGCGCCAGCAGCCAAGATCCGTCAGGGGACGAGCAGTACTTC	CASSQDPSGDEQYF
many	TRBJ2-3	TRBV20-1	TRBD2	TGCAGTGCTAGGAGGTCCGGGACTAGGAGGACTGCGCAGTATTTT	CSARRSGTRRTAQYF
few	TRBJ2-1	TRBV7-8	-	TGTGCCAGCAGCTCACAAGGTGACAGCCGCAATGAGCAGTTCTTC	CASSSQGDSRNEQFF
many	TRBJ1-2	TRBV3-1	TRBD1	TGTGCCAGCAGCCAAGACTTCAGGACAGGGGGCGGCTACACCTTC	CASSQDFRTGGGYTF
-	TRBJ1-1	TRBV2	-	TGTGCCAGCAGTGTGCCGGGGAGCACTGAAGCTTTCTTT	CASSVPGSTEAFF
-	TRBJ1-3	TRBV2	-	TGTGCCAGCAGTGAATGGGTGGTCGGAGGAAACACCATATATTTT	CASSEWVVGGNTIYF
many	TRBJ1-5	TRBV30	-	TGTGCCTGGAGGCAGGCAGGGAGCAATCAGCCCCAGCATTTT	CAWRQAGSNQPQHF
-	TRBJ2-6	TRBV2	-	TGTGCCAGCAGTGAAAGGGCCAACGTCCTGACTTTC	CASSERANVLTF
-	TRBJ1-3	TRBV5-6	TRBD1	TGTGCCAGCAGCTTCCCGACAGGGGGAAGTGGAAACACCATATATTTT	CASSFPTGGSGNTIYF
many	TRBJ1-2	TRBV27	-	TGTGCCAGCAGTTTATTGAGCCCACTGGCGGATGGCTACACCTTC	CASSLLSPLADGYTF
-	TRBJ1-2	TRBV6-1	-	TGTGCCAGCAGTGCTGGGGGGTTTACTAACTATGGCTACACCTTC	CASSAGGFTNYGYTF
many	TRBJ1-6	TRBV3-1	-	TGTGCCAGCAGCCAAAGCACAGGGCCCTATTCACCCCTCCACTTT	CASSQSTGPYSPLHF
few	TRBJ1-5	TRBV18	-	TGTGCCAGCTCACCCGGTTCTCTTCAGCCCCAGCATTTT	CASSPGSLQPQHF
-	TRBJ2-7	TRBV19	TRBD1	TGTGCCAGTAGTATCGGGCGGGGACAGGGTTTCCACGAGCAGTACTTC	CASSIGRGQGFHEQYF
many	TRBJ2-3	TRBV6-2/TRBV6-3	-	TGTGCCAGCAGCAGCCTGATGACCCCCACAGATACGCAGTATTTT	CASSSLMTPTDTQYF
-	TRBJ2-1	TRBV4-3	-	TGCGCCAGCAGCCAAGAGTGGGATCGGTACAATGAGCAGTTCTTC	CASSQEWDRYNEQFF
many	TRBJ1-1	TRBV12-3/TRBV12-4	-	TGTGCCAGCAGAAGGGGGAACACTGAAGCTTTCTTT	CASRRGNTEAFF
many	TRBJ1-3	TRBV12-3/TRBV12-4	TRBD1	TGTGCCAGCAGCAGACAGGGAGACACCATATATTTT	CASSRQGDTIYF
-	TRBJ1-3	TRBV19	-	TGTGCCAGTAGTCGGTCGTCGGGGGTTCACTCTGGAAACACCATATATTTT	CASSRSSGVHSGNTIYF
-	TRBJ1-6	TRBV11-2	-	TGTGCCAGCAGCGGGGGAGGGGTACAAGACTCCTATAATTCACCCCTCCACTTT	CASSGGGVQDSYNSPLHF
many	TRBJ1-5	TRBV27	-	TGTGCCAGCAGCGCAAGGGGACTAAGCAATCAGCCCCAGCATTTT	CASSARGLSNQPQHF
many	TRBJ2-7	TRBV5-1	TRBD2	TGCGCCAGCAGCCTAGAGACTAGCGGGATCGCCTACGAGCAGTACTTC	CASSLETSGIAYEQYF
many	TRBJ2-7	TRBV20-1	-	TGCAGTGCTTATCTCGACAGCGTGTCCTACGAGCAGTACTTC	CSAYLDSVSYEQYF
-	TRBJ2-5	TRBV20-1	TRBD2	TGCAGCGTTGGCCCTAGCGGGCAAGAGACCCAGTACTTC	CSVGPSGQETQYF
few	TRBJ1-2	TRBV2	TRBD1	TGTGCCAGCAGTAAGGACAGGGGGATTCCTAACTATGGCTACACCTTC	CASSKDRGIPNYGYTF
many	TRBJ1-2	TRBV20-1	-	TGCAGTGCTAGAGATGGGCCGGGGGCGGATGGCTACACCTTC	CSARDGPGADGYTF
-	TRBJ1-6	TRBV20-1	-	TGCAGTGCTAGAGATGGAGCCTATAATTCACCCCTCCACTTT	CSARDGAYNSPLHF
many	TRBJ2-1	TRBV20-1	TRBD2	TGCAGTGCCCCTAGCGGGAGGGCCGGAAGGAATGAGCAGTTCTTC	CSAPSGRAGRNEQFF
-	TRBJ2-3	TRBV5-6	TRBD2	TGTGCCAGCAGCTTGTTCGGTGGGGGGGATACGGATACGCAGTATTTT	CASSLFGGGDTDTQYF
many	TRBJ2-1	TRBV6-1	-	TGTGCCAGCAGTCGATATGGGGGCGGGAGCTCCTACAATGAGCAGTTCTTC	CASSRYGGGSSYNEQFF
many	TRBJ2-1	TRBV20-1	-	TGCAGTGCCCGCGGGCCGATCAATGAGCAGTTCTTC	CSARGPINEQFF
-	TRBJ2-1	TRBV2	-	TGTGCCAGCAGTAACCGCGGACTTCACAATGAGCAGTTCTTC	CASSNRGLHNEQFF
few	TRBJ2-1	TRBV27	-	TGTGCCAGCAGTTTTACTCCATCCTACAATGAGCAGTTCTTC	CASSFTPSYNEQFF
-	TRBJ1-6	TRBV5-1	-	TGCGCCAGCCCCCAGGGAAAGGGATCACCCCTCCACTTT	CASPQGKGSPLHF
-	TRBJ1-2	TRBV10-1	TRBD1	TGCGCCGCGGACAGGGATGGCTACACCTTC	CAADRDGYTF